This T cell receptor (beta chain) derives from a study of PD-L1 blockade in urothelial cancer. Looking at the study overall: Most patients, about nine tenths of the roughly 30, were males with bladder-origin cancer. Blood samples had a median of 141,255 T cells.

The time point: pretreatment peripheral blood. This clone occurred once. Synthetic TCR analog templates were added to each PCR reaction. Profiled with immunoSEQ multiplex PCR; TCRdb holds only in-frame clones, not every one. The data contain under 50,000 clones, approximately 90% of them seen just once; the ten biggest clones take up approximately 11%. The specimen was PBMCs, collected around atezolizumab (anti-PD-L1) treatment. This TCR came from a woman aged 60-75 years with urothelial cancer.

CDR3 DNA: TGTGCCAGCAGTGAACCTAGCGGGAGCAGGGATACGCAGTATTTT. Translation: CASSEPSGSRDTQYF. The chain couples TRBV6-1 to TRBJ2-3; 10 bases agree with TRBD2. The V and J ends lost 2 bases and 6 bases, in that order; junction bases with no gene match: 5. Looked up from germline, CDR1 is MNHNS and CDR2 is SASEGT. The CDR3 has 15 residues.